What follows is one TCR beta chain and its context. What antigen it recognizes has not been identified. One base away there is no much larger clone; base qualities are not given. This record belongs to a study of blood T cell repertoires in COVID-19 (dated by TCRdb to the early 2020s). Study-level background: The collaborator samples originated in the United States, Italy and Spain and spanned the acute and convalescent phases of COVID-19. The prospective study material was composed of cDNA or gDNA derived from T cells, B-cell-depleted T cells, or PBMCs. Subjects who had been exposed to COVID-19, were actively infected with it, or had recovered from it provided the deeply sampled blood TCRbeta repertoires that made up the dataset. The repertoires were released in a freely available public database intended as a resource for research on the immune response to SARS-CoV-2. Samples were obtained from the ongoing ImmuneRACE study (first 160 participants) and from 1,200 or so subjects provided by 6 global collaborators. A de-identified subject ID, COVID-19 status, age in years and sex were almost always included in the sample metadata. Where available, HLA class I and class II types were taken from metadata supplied by the sample provider and were not determined by assay-based typing.

V loses 0 bases, J loses 0 bases, and the germline ends lie 10 bases apart. The CDR3 measures 16 amino acids from cysteine to phenylalanine. The retained sequence is limited to the CDR3, 48 bases, with the frame set at the first base. For CDR1 and CDR2, the germline V gene lists SGHRS and YFSETQ. TCRbeta CDR3 regions were amplified from genomic DNA by means of the immunoSEQ Assay, a bias-controlled multiplex PCR. In the original analysis: Nucleated cell counts per sample were estimated from amplification of reference gene primers within the assay. Sequence reads were collapsed and filtered to measure the absolute abundance of every unique TCRbeta CDR3 rearrangement. For each sample, productive Simpson clonality was calculated as the square root of Simpson's diversity index over productive rearrangements. The clones in this table, taken by TCRdb from immuneACCESS, are in-frame only. Not every clone is retained; where verified, under half of the shortfall comes from an unresolved V gene, and the cause of the rest is unknown. For V, J and clone size, that table is used; D and trimming come from the DNA. Recorded for this sample are roughly 250,000 clones; 82% of them occurred a single time. The ten largest make up 9.5% to 15% of the sample.

What the work shows at the level of the full study, not this receptor alone: How much clinical and demographic metadata was included differed by source and by participant, and the metadata was provided uncurated.

The collaborating institutions used their own protocols to collect whole blood in K2EDTA tubes. For TCRbeta analysis, collaborators shipped samples as frozen whole blood, isolated PBMCs, or DNA extracted from either of those sample types. This sequence originates from a woman aged 55-75 years with active or convalescent COVID-19. Specimen: peripheral blood. The V and J segments used are TRBV5-1 and TRBJ2-1; the D region possibly corresponds to TRBD1 (6 bases align). The DNA sequence follows: TGCGCCAGCAGCTTGGGGACAGTTAGCTCCTACAATGAGCAGTTCTTC. This translates into CASSLGTVSSYNEQFF.